This T cell receptor (beta chain) was identified in a study of cytomegalovirus exposure and HLA in healthy donors. Study background: An early data release held around 80 million unique TCRs from HLA-typed donors. Findings and caveats of the study: One later analysis reportedly identified an Asian-associated ancestry cluster that showed fewer N-insertions than the approximately 600-donor mean. Common viral pathogens seemed to be connected with several of the most significant clusters, according to a later analysis. Cytomegalovirus-associated TCR beta chains were listed, numbering 150 to 200.

Germline lookup yields CDR1 MNHNY and CDR2 SVGAGI (reference sequence). This CDR3 is built from 15 residues. J was trimmed by 4 bases and V by 4 bases; bases with no gene match: 9. With regard to this clone: Its antigen remains unidentified.

13 Jbeta primers and 60 Vbeta primers were used for the PCR. Using immunoSEQ multiplex PCR, the repertoire was profiled, and TCRdb retains in-frame clones only, with some absent. Of 110,000 to 150,000 clones listed, 82% are singletons. This receptor was obtained from a man younger than 35 in good health and CMV-seropositive. Material: PBMCs. The rearrangement links TRBV6-6 to TRBJ1-2; 7 nucleotides line up with TRBD1. The CDR3 loop reads CASSSSKTGSYGYTF. The CDR3 nucleotides read TGTGCCAGCAGTTCCTCTAAGACAGGGAGCTATGGCTACACCTTC.